This entry lists 14 T cell receptor beta chains sequenced from one sample in a study of shared clonotypes between healthy human individuals. Sequencing was performed with immunoSEQ multiplex PCR; in TCRdb, only in-frame clones are kept and a portion is missing. The table includes roughly 2.5 million clones, around 94% detected once. Sequencing used naive CD4+ T cells sorted from blood. The subset: CD45RA+ positively selected. The receptors stem from a man in his late teens or twenties in good health.

Points on this clone: Other DNA variants within this sample encode the same CDR3. The V and J genes are TRBV5-1 and TRBJ2-1; D gene uncertain. This CDR3 is built from 15 residues. Germline V gives CDR1 SGHRS, CDR2 YFSETQ. V dropped 2 bases and J dropped 0 bases, with 9 bases sitting between them. The CDR3 sequence is CASSLASSSYNEQFF. The CDR3 coding sequence is TGCGCCAGCAGCTTAGCGTCGAGCTCCTACAATGAGCAGTTCTTC.

The chain recombines TRBV19 with TRBJ2-3; weak D call: TRBD1 (5 bases). Between the trimmed V and J ends, which lost 11 bases and 4 bases, there was a span of 22 bases. CDR1 and CDR2 (germline): LNHDA, SQIVND (reference sequence). This CDR3 is built from 15 residues. The chain's CDR3 is CAGTPTRIGADTQYF. The CDR3 bases are TGTGCCGGCACACCGACCCGAATAGGGGCAGATACGCAGTATTTT.

This clone was recorded only once. The chain is built from TRBV9 and TRBJ2-7; 7 positions agree with TRBD1. After removal of 3 bases from V and 0 bases from J, the junction contained 9 bases not matched to a gene. CDR1 and CDR2 (germline): SGDLS, YYNGEE. The CDR3 sequence is 16 residues long. Here the CDR3 DNA reads TGTGCCAGCAGCGCCCGGGACAGCGTTGACTCCTACGAGCAGTACTTC. Translation gives CASSARDSVDSYEQYF.

V is TRBV5-1 and J is TRBJ2-1, with 11 bases identical to TRBD1. V lost 7 bases to trimming and J lost 6 bases; unmatched junction nucleotides: 6. The CDR3 spans 14 residues. Germline V gives CDR1 SGHRS, CDR2 YFSETQ. Here the CDR3 DNA reads TGCGCCAGCGTAGAAGGGACAGGGGGCAATGAGCAGTTCTTC. Its protein product is CASVEGTGGNEQFF. The full variable domain, in which reference TRBV5-1 and TRBJ2-1 provide the parts outside the CDR3, is KAGVTQTPRYLIKTRGQQVTLSCSPISGHRSVSWYQQTPGQGLQFLFEYFSETQRNKGNFPGRFSGRQFSNSRSEMNVSTLELGDSALYLCASVEGTGGNEQFFGPGTRLTVL.

V is TRBV11-2 and J is TRBJ2-2; 7 bases match TRBD1. CDR3 length equals 17 residues. The germline CDR1 and CDR2 sequences are SGHAT and FQNNGV. J gave up 0 bases and V 0 bases, and 4 bases lay outside the gene matches. The CDR3 loop reads CASSLDWDRSNTGELFF. CDR3 DNA sequence: TGTGCCAGCAGCTTAGATTGGGACAGATCGAACACCGGGGAGCTGTTTTTT. The full variable domain, its missing parts supplied by reference TRBV11-2 and TRBJ2-2, is EAGVAQSPRYKIIEKRQSVAFWCNPISGHATLYWYQQILGQGPKLLIQFQNNGVVDDSQLPKDRFSAERLKGVDSTLKIQPAKLEDSAVYLCASSLDWDRSNTGELFFGEGSRLTVL.

V gene TRBV6-5 combines with J gene TRBJ1-1; TRBD1 matches 7 bases. CDR1 is MNHEY, CDR2 SVGAGI, per germline. Trimming cost V 6 bases and J 4 bases; bases outside gene matches: 11. The CDR3 runs 15 residues. The CDR3: CASSGRGGAGTEAFF. The CDR3 DNA reads TGTGCCAGCAGCGGGAGAGGGGGCGCGGGCACTGAAGCTTTCTTT.

The rearrangement uses TRBV5-8 and TRBJ1-1; D is unclear. There are 15 residues in the CDR3. V was clipped by 5 bases and J by 0 bases, with 14 bases between them. Germline assignment: CDR1 SGHTS and CDR2 YDEGEE. CDR3 protein: CASRIPYVLNTEAFF. As DNA, the CDR3 is TGTGCCAGCAGAATACCCTACGTTTTGAACACTGAAGCTTTCTTT.

The rearrangement joins TRBV10-2 to TRBJ1-4; D gene unclear. Per the germline V gene, CDR1 is WSHSY and CDR2 is SAAADI. V lost 6 bases and J lost 8, with 13 bases in between. The CDR3 totals 13 residues. CDR3 coding DNA: TGCGCCAGCAGCACAGACTTAAGGGAAAAACTGTTTTTT. This translates into CASSTDLREKLFF.

The chain uses TRBV19 and TRBJ1-6, with D possibly TRBD1 on 5 matching bases. In germline, CDR1 is LNHDA, CDR2 SQIVND (reference sequence). Trimming pared 6 bases from V and 1 base from J, leaving 16 bases between. The CDR3 is 17 residues long. The DNA of the CDR3 is TGTGCCAGTAGCTACGACAGAGAAGCTTCCTATAATTCACCCCTCCACTTT. Its protein product is CASSYDREASYNSPLHF.

This clone came up a few times. The CDR3 protein is CASSATDGINEKLFF. The CDR3 DNA is TGTGCCAGCAGCGCAACGGACGGGATTAATGAAAAACTGTTTTTT. The V and J genes are TRBV9 and TRBJ1-4; no clear D. There are 15 residues in the CDR3. Germline V lookup: CDR1 SGDLS, CDR2 YYNGEE. V was trimmed by 3 bases and J by 4 bases, leaving 13 bases between them.

To note about this clone: The sample carries other DNA sequences with the same CDR3. The rearrangement links TRBV29-1 to TRBJ1-1; D is possibly TRBD1 (5 bases). The V gene's germline CDR1 is SQVTM and CDR2 ANQGSEA. V was shortened by 7 bases and J by 1 base, with 10 bases between the two germline ends. The CDR3 runs 12 residues. The CDR3 nucleotides are TGCAGCGGAGATAGGGGGAACACTGAAGCTTTCTTT. Residues: CSGDRGNTEAFF.

As regards this clone: This same CDR3 is encoded by further DNA sequences in the sample. The chain couples TRBV5-1 to TRBJ1-1; 7 bases fit TRBD1. The CDR3 sequence is 15 residues long. J lost 0 bases, V lost 3 bases, and 5 bases had no gene match. The germline CDR1 and CDR2 sequences are SGHRS and YFSETQ. The CDR3 sequence: CASSSGQLMNTEAFF. CDR3 bases: TGCGCCAGCAGCTCGGGACAGCTAATGAACACTGAAGCTTTCTTT.

This chain connects TRBV30 to TRBJ2-2; D is undetermined. Per the germline V gene, CDR1 is GTSNPN and CDR2 is SVGIG (reference sequence). The CDR3 spans 13 residues. V was cut by 3 bases and J by 4 bases, with 9 bases left in between. Here the CDR3 DNA reads TGTGCCTGGAGGTTAGATCTCACCGGGGAGCTGTTTTTT. Translated: CAWRLDLTGELFF.

The chain joins TRBV7-8 to TRBJ2-7; 10 nucleotides align to TRBD2. This CDR3 spans 15 amino acids. In germline, CDR1 is SGHVS, CDR2 FQNEAQ. V trimming: 4 bases; J trimming: 4 bases; junction bases outside the gene matches: 7. CDR3 residues: CASSWASGSIYEQYF. The CDR3, as DNA: TGTGCCAGCAGCTGGGCTAGCGGGAGTATATACGAGCAGTACTTC.